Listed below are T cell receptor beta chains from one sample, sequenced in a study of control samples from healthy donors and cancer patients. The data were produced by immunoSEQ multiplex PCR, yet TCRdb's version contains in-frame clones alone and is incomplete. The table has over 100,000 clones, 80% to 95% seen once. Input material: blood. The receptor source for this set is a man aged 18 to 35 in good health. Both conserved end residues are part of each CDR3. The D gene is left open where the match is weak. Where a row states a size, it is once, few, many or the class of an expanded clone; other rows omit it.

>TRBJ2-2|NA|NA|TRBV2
CASSEVLTGELFF
TGTGCCAGCAGTGAGGTGCTCACCGGGGAGCTGTTTTTT
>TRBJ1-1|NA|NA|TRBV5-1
CASHREDSTEAFF
TGCGCCAGCCACAGGGAGGATAGCACTGAAGCTTTCTTT
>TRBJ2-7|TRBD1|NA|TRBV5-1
CASSFGQGGEQYF
TGCGCCAGCAGCTTCGGACAGGGCGGCGAGCAGTACTTC
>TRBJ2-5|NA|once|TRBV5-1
CASSLNMRETQYF
TGCGCCAGCAGCTTGAACATGAGGGAGACCCAGTACTTC
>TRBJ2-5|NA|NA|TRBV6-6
CASSRGARETQYF
TGTGCCAGCAGTCGGGGGGCGCGGGAGACCCAGTACTTC
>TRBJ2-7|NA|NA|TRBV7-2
CASSLALGGESSYEQYF
TGTGCCAGCAGCTTAGCGCTGGGGGGCGAATCTTCCTACGAGCAGTACTTC
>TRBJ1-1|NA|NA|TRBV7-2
CASSLAYSVPSGAFF
TGTGCCAGCAGCTTAGCGTACTCTGTTCCCTCGGGCGCTTTCTTT
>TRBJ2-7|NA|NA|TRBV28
CASSAGGEGGYEQYF
TGTGCCAGCAGTGCCGGGGGAGAGGGAGGATACGAGCAGTACTTC
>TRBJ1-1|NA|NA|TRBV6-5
CASSYAANTEAFF
TGTGCCAGCAGTTACGCCGCGAACACTGAAGCTTTCTTT
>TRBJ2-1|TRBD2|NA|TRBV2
CATRTSTPYNEQFF
TGTGCCACCCGGACTAGCACCCCCTACAATGAGCAGTTCTTC
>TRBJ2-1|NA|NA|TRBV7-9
CASSPPGGNYNEQFF
TGTGCCAGCAGCCCCCCCGGTGGGAATTACAATGAGCAGTTCTTC
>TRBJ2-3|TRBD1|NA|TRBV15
CATSSGTGSTDTQYF
TGTGCCACCAGCAGCGGGACAGGGAGCACAGATACGCAGTATTTT
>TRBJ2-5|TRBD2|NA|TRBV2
CASGGLAGSVETQYF
TGTGCCAGCGGGGGGCTAGCGGGGAGTGTGGAGACCCAGTACTTC
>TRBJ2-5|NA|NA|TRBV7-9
CASAGRGVETQYF
TGTGCCAGCGCGGGTCGCGGGGTCGAGACCCAGTACTTC
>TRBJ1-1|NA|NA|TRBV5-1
CASSPEAATYTEAFF
TGCGCCAGCAGCCCTGAGGCGGCGACGTACACTGAAGCTTTCTTT
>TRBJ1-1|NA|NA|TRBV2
CASSLEVNTEAFF
TGTGCCAGCAGCCTGGAAGTGAACACTGAAGCTTTCTTT
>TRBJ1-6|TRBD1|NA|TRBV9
CASSVHPTGTGGAGSPLHF
TGTGCCAGCAGCGTCCACCCCACCGGGACAGGGGGCGCTGGTTCACCCCTCCACTTT
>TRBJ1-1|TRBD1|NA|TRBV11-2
CASSRTGTGIGEAFF
TGTGCCAGCAGCCGAACCGGGACAGGGATTGGTGAAGCTTTCTTT
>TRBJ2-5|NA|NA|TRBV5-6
CASSSVAQETQYF
TGTGCCAGCAGCTCAGTAGCCCAAGAGACCCAGTACTTC
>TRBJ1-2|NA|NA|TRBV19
CASSRTNYGYTF
TGTGCCAGTAGTAGGACTAACTATGGCTACACCTTC
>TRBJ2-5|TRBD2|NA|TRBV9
CASSAGLGETQYF
TGTGCCAGCAGCGCCGGACTAGGAGAGACCCAGTACTTC
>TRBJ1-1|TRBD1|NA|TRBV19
CATLQGAGNTEAFF
TGTGCCACTCTCCAGGGGGCGGGAAACACTGAAGCTTTCTTT
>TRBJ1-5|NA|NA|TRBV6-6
CASSYFGAGDNQPQHF
TGTGCCAGCAGTTACTTTGGGGCAGGGGACAATCAGCCCCAGCATTTT
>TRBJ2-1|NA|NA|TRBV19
CASLGPHSSYNEQFF
TGTGCCAGTCTAGGACCGCATAGCTCCTACAATGAGCAGTTCTTC
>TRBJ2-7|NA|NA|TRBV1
CTSSQDRLVYEQYF
TGCACCAGCAGCCAAGATCGACTAGTGTACGAGCAGTACTTC
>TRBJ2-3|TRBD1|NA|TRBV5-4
CASRLDRGPQDTQYF
TGTGCCAGCAGACTGGACAGGGGGCCCCAAGATACGCAGTATTTT
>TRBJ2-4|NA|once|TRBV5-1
CASSPSSKNIQYF
TGCGCCAGCAGCCCTAGCAGCAAAAACATTCAGTACTTC
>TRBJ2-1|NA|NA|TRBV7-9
CASNGSPNEQFF
TGTGCCAGCAACGGGTCACCCAATGAGCAGTTCTTC
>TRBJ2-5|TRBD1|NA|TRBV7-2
CASSSGTAKETQYF
TGTGCCAGCAGCTCAGGGACAGCAAAAGAGACCCAGTACTTC
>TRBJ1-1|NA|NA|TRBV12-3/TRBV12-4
CASSFGNTEAFF
TGTGCCAGCAGTTTTGGCAACACTGAAGCTTTCTTT
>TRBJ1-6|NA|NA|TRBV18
CASSRGSNNSPLHF
TGTGCCAGCTCGCGAGGGTCCAATAATTCACCCCTCCACTTT
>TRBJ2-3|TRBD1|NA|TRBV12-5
CASGRGDREADTQYF
TGTGCTAGTGGGAGGGGGGACAGGGAGGCAGATACGCAGTATTTT